A selection of T cell receptor beta chains follows, all from one sample in a study of shared clonotypes between healthy human individuals. Generated by immunoSEQ multiplex PCR, the TCRdb table keeps only in-frame clones and is missing some. The sample has about 1.5 million clones; 96% are singletons. The specimen was naive CD4+ T cells sorted from blood. Receptors originate from a man aged 30-40 years in good health. Each CDR3 is given without its conserved first and last residue.

j_call v_call cdr3_aa
TRBJ1-3 TRBV5-1 ASSLELSSGNTIY
TRBJ2-7 TRBV2 ASKSYEQY
TRBJ2-5 TRBV29-1 SGGPQETQY
TRBJ2-3 TRBV11-2 ASSLVAGGLTDTQY
TRBJ2-2 TRBV5-4 ASSLAGGRGNTGELF
TRBJ1-5 TRBV5-1 ASSPGPNDYSNQPQH
TRBJ2-2 TRBV30 AWTSGRRRTGELF
TRBJ2-5 TRBV10-3 AIGGGVAVETQY
TRBJ2-1 TRBV6-6 ASSYPIGLALNEQF
TRBJ1-5 TRBV18 ASSPSFNQPQH
TRBJ1-4 TRBV5-4 ASSLVGTANEKLF
TRBJ2-1 TRBV9 ASTLAGSSYNEQF
TRBJ2-1 TRBV5-1 ASSQGSSLAGHQRKQF